Following are 10 T cell receptor beta chains from one sample sequenced in a study of technical replicates of blood from a handful of donors. Repertoires were generated with immunoSEQ multiplex PCR, while TCRdb's copy carries only in-frame clones and drops some. The sample shows 55,000 to 75,000 clones, roughly 91% of them seen only once. The sample comprised PBMCs. The receptors originated from a human donor in good health. Some clones in this sample may be carry-over from other donors' samples.

The chain combines TRBV4-2 with TRBJ1-4; 8 positions agree with TRBD1. Germline V lookup: CDR1 LGHNA, CDR2 YNFKEQ. After removal of 0 bases from V and 8 bases from J, the junction contained 8 bases not matched to a gene. This CDR3 comprises 16 residues. CDR3 nucleotide sequence: TGTGCCAGCAGCCAAGATGAGTCAGGGGGCGGGGAAAAACTGTTTTTT. Encoded protein: CASSQDESGGGEKLFF.

The CDR3 DNA is TGTGCCAGCAGCGTAAATCGGGACAGGGGTGGCAATGAGCAGTTCTTC. Translated, it gives CASSVNRDRGGNEQFF. The chain carries TRBV9 and TRBJ2-1, with 10 nucleotides matching TRBD1. V shed 1 base and J 6 bases; nucleotides not matched to a gene: 7. This CDR3 is 16 amino acids long. Germline V gives CDR1 SGDLS, CDR2 YYNGEE.

J is TRBJ1-6 and V is TRBV4-1; 9 nucleotides align to TRBD1. J lost 5 bases, V lost 3 bases, and 5 bases had no gene match. CDR1 is MGHRA, CDR2 YSYEKL, per germline. The CDR3 is 16 amino acids. The CDR3 DNA reads TGCGCCAGCAGCCATGTGGACAGGGGAAATAATTCACCCCTCCACTTT. Translating gives CASSHVDRGNNSPLHF.

The chain links TRBV10-3 to TRBJ1-1; the D gene is possibly TRBD1 (6 bases). Germline values: CDR1 ENHRY, CDR2 SYGVKD. Trimming removed 2 bases at V and 8 bases at J, with 12 bases between. The CDR3 totals 13 residues. CDR3 nucleotides: TGTGCCATCAGTGAGACGGGGGGCAGGGAAGCTTTCTTT. It is translated as CAISETGGREAFF.

The rearrangement links TRBV7-3 to TRBJ1-2, with TRBD1 matching 11 bases. V was clipped by 5 bases and J by 8 bases; unmatched bases: 13. Germline assignment: CDR1 SGHTA and CDR2 FQGTGA. This CDR3 region has 16 residues. CDR3 coding DNA: TGTGCCAGCAGCCGCGGGACAGGGGGGTCACTAGAGGGCTACACCTTC. Amino acids: CASSRGTGGSLEGYTF.

This sequence joins TRBV2 and TRBJ2-7; 12 nucleotides match TRBD2. The CDR3 consists of 15 residues. Germline V gene data show CDR1 as SNHLY and CDR2 as FYNNEI. V shed 3 bases, J shed 3 bases, and the junction held 3 bases outside the gene matches. CDR3 region: CASSDSSGGVYEQYF. The CDR3 bases are TGTGCCAGCAGTGATTCTAGCGGGGGGGTCTACGAGCAGTACTTC.

The chain is built from TRBV7-9 and TRBJ2-5; 7 nucleotides align to TRBD2. Germline V gene data show CDR1 as SEHNR and CDR2 as FQNEAQ (reference sequence). V shed 8 bases and J 4 bases; nucleotides not matched to a gene: 4. CDR3 length: 12 amino acids. In DNA, the CDR3 is TGTGCCAGCGGGTCGGGAGGAGAGACCCAGTACTTC. Amino acids: CASGSGGETQYF.

J is TRBJ2-7 and V is TRBV4-3; 9 positions match TRBD2. The CDR3 is 18 amino acids. Germline trimming cut 0 bases from V and 0 bases from J; bases unmatched to any gene: 9. Germline V gene sequence: CDR1 LGHNA, CDR2 YSLEER. CDR3 bases: TGCGCCAGCAGCCAAGATAGGCAGCGGGGGGATCTCTCCTACGAGCAGTACTTC. Amino acid sequence: CASSQDRQRGDLSYEQYF.

The chain is built from TRBV4-3 and TRBJ2-7, with D possibly being TRBD1 (6 bases). Per germline, CDR1 LGHNA and CDR2 YSLEER. Trimming shortened V by 0 bases and J by 0 bases, and 12 bases separated the two germline ends. This CDR3 is built from 16 residues. The CDR3, as DNA: TGCGCCAGCAGCCAAGACTACAGGGAAATCTCCTACGAGCAGTACTTC. Its protein product is CASSQDYREISYEQYF.

The chain recombines TRBV5-6 with TRBJ2-3; TRBD2 agrees at 7 bases. The germline CDR1 and CDR2 sequences are SGHDT and YYEEEE. CDR3 size: 16 residues. After removal of 0 bases from V and 0 bases from J, the junction contained 4 bases not matched to a gene. CDR3 amino acids: CASSLGAGVSTDTQYF. The CDR3 nucleotides are TGTGCCAGCAGCTTGGGGGCGGGGGTAAGCACAGATACGCAGTATTTT.